This T cell receptor beta chain was sequenced in a study of T cell changes during pregnancy in multiple sclerosis. V trimming: 0 bases; J trimming: 0 bases; junction bases outside the gene matches: 2. Germline V gene lookup returns CDR1 SGDLS and CDR2 YYNGEE. This CDR3 comprises 18 residues. The assay was immunoSEQ multiplex PCR, and TCRdb's table has in-frame clones only and misses some. The repertoire holds 25,000 to 35,000 clones, with roughly 90% as singletons. The V call is TRBV9, the J call TRBJ2-1, with 14 bases identical to TRBD2. The clonotype was recovered from a female donor in good health, enrolled as a control in a pregnancy study. The sequenced sample was CD4+ T cells from peripheral blood mononuclear cells, obtained in the second trimester of pregnancy. This CDR3 reads CASSVAGLAGGSYNEQFF. In nucleotides, the CDR3 is TGTGCCAGCAGCGTAGCCGGACTAGCGGGGGGCTCCTACAATGAGCAGTTCTTC.